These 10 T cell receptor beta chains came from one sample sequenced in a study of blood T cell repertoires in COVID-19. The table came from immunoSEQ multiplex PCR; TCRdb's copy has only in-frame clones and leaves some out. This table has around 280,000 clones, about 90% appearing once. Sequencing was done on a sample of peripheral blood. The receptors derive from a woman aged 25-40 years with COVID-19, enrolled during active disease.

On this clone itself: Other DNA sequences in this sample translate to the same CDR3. In DNA form, the CDR3 reads TGTGCCAGCTCACCTCCCGGGACAGCAAACACTGAAGCTTTCTTT. Its protein is CASSPPGTANTEAFF. The gene calls are TRBV18 and TRBJ1-1; TRBD1 matches 7 bases. Per germline, CDR1 KGHSH and CDR2 LQKENI. The CDR3 has 15 residues. V shed 3 bases and J 2 bases; nucleotides not matched to a gene: 6. The whole variable domain, filled in from reference TRBV18 and TRBJ1-1, reads NAGVMQNPRHLVRRRGQEARLRCSPMKGHSHVYWYRQLPEEGLKFMVYLQKENIIDESGMPKERFSAEFPKEGPSILRIQQVVRGDSAAYFCASSPPGTANTEAFFGQGTRLTVV.

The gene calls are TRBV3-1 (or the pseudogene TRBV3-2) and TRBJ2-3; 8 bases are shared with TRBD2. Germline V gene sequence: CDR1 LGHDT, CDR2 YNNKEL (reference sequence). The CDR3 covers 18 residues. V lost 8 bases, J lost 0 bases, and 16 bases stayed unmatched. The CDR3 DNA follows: TGTGCCAGCTCCCAACGAGGCTCGGGGGGGGATAGCACAGATACGCAGTATTTT. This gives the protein CASSQRGSGGDSTDTQYF.

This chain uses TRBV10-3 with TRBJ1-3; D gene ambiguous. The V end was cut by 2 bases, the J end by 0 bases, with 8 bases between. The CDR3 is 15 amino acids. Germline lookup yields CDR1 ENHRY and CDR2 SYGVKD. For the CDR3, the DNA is TGTGCCATCAGTGAGGGACTGAGCTCTGGAAACACCATATATTTT. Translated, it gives CAISEGLSSGNTIYF.

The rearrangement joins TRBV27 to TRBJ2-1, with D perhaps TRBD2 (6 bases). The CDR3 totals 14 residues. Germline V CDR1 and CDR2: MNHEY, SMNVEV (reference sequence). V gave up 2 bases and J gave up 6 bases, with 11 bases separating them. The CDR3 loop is CASSLVLGGNEQFF. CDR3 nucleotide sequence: TGTGCCAGCAGTTTAGTTCTGGGGGGCAATGAGCAGTTCTTC.

CDR3 in DNA: TGTGCCAGCAGTTTCAGGGGGCGTTACACTGAAGCTTTCTTT. It encodes CASSFRGRYTEAFF. The chain has TRBV28 and TRBJ1-1; 8 bases map to TRBD1. The germline gives CDR1 MDHEN, CDR2 SYDVKM. There are 14 residues in the CDR3. V was clipped by 3 bases and J by 3 bases; unmatched bases: 3.

In DNA form, the CDR3 reads TGTGCCAGCAGCCAAGTTTCAGGGGTACGGACTGAAGCTTTCTTT. Its translation: CASSQVSGVRTEAFF. The chain employs TRBV3-1 (or the pseudogene TRBV3-2) and TRBJ1-1, with a possible D match to TRBD1 (6 bases). The CDR3 spans 15 residues. The V and J ends lost 1 base and 5 bases respectively, with 14 bases between them. Per the germline V gene, CDR1 is LGHDT and CDR2 is YNNKEL (reference sequence).

The CDR3 coding sequence is TGTGCCAGCAGCCCCCTTTTAGGGAGAGAAAAACTGTTTTTT. Its translation is CASSPLLGREKLFF. This chain connects TRBV3-1 (or the pseudogene TRBV3-2) to TRBJ1-4, with D unresolved. V lost 4 bases to trimming and J lost 8 bases, with 14 bases between them. CDR3 length: 14 residues. Germline CDR1 reads LGHDT; CDR2 reads YNNKEL (reference sequence).

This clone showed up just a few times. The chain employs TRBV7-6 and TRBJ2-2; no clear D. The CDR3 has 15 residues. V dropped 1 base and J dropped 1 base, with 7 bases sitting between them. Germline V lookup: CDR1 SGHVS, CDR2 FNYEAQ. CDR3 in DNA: TGTGCCAGCAGCTTAGAAACAGTGAACACCGGGGAGCTGTTTTTT. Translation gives CASSLETVNTGELFF.

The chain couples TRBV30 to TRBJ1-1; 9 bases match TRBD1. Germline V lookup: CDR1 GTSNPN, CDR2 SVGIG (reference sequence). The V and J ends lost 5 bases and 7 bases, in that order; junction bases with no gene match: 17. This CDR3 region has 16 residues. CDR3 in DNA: TGTGCCTGGTTAGGGACAGGGAAATTTGAAGTGGGTGAAGCTTTCTTT. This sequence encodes CAWLGTGKFEVGEAFF.

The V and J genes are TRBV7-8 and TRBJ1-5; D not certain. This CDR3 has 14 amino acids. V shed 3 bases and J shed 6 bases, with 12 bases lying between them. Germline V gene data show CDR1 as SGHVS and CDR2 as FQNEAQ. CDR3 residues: CASSFGGAGQPQHF. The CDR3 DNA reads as TGTGCCAGCAGCTTCGGCGGTGCGGGTCAGCCCCAGCATTTT.